Listed here are 14 T cell receptor beta chains from one sample, sequenced in a study of T cells in Graves' hyperthyroidism and ophthalmopathy. Amplified TCR beta CDR3 regions came from RNA transcripts. First-round RT-PCR of the TCR CDR3 relied on the HTBI primer set. MiXCR was run by TCRdb on the multiplex PCR reads, yielding one entry per CDR3 protein. Of roughly 250,000 distinct CDR3 sequences in the sample, roughly 15% were seen once. Sequenced input: blood. Receptor source: a woman aged 40 to 49 with Graves' hyperthyroidism that later progressed to Graves' ophthalmopathy.

Many counts were recorded for this clonotype. This sequence joins TRBV12-5 and TRBJ2-7; 7 bases fit TRBD1. Germline values: CDR1 LGHNT, CDR2 FRNRAP. Losses at the gene ends were 0 bases for V and 4 bases for J; bases not matched to a gene: 6. CDR3 length: 15 amino acids. CDR3 protein: CASGLVDRFVYEQYF. In DNA form, the CDR3 reads TGTGCTAGTGGTTTGGTGGACAGGTTTGTATACGAGCAGTACTTC.

About this clonotype itself: One base away lies a much larger clone, so this may be a sequencing read error. J is TRBJ2-7 and V is TRBV20-1, with D hard to call. Germline assignment: CDR1 DFQATT and CDR2 SNEGSKA (reference sequence). CDR3 length: 11 residues. Deletions cut 1 base from V and 7 bases from J, with 8 bases between. The CDR3 loop reads CSARGPSEQYF. Here the CDR3 DNA reads TGCAGTGCTAGAGGGCCCAGTGAGCAGTACTTC.

This clonotype appeared many times. The CDR3 loop is CASSLPPGLAGGTDTQYF. CDR3 in DNA: TGTGCCAGCAGTCTCCCCCCGGGACTAGCGGGAGGCACAGATACGCAGTATTTT. This chain links TRBV28 with TRBJ2-3, with 14 nucleotides matching TRBD2. The J segment lost 1 base and the V segment lost 5 bases, leaving 8 bases of the junction unmatched. The CDR3 is 18 amino acids. Germline V lookup: CDR1 MDHEN, CDR2 SYDVKM.

This clonotype has ten or more counts. This chain links TRBV4-1 with TRBJ2-7; 7 nucleotides align to TRBD2. The CDR3 totals 15 residues. V trimming: 0 bases; J trimming: 6 bases; junction bases outside the gene matches: 8. CDR1 and CDR2 (germline): MGHRA, YSYEKL. CDR3 DNA: TGCGCCAGCAGCCAAGAAGTGGGCGGGAGAAGCGAGCAGTACTTC. It codes for CASSQEVGGRSEQYF.

There are many counts of this clonotype. The V and J genes are TRBV13 and TRBJ1-3; D call uncertain. The CDR3 contains 15 residues. V was pared by 5 bases and J by 2 bases, with 13 bases between. Germline CDR1 PRHDT, CDR2 FYEKMQ (reference sequence). The CDR3 DNA sequence: TGTGCCAGCAGCCCGCCTATTGGGGCTGGAAACACCATATATTTT. Protein product: CASSPPIGAGNTIYF.

This clonotype has ten or more counts. The rearrangement joins TRBV20-1 to TRBJ2-7, with 11 bases fitting TRBD2. Per germline, CDR1 DFQATT and CDR2 SNEGSKA (reference sequence). V lost 0 bases, J lost 7 bases, and 17 bases stayed unmatched. This CDR3 comprises 18 residues. This chain's CDR3 is CSARDRLAGGSREGEQYF. In DNA, the CDR3 is TGCAGTGCTAGAGATCGGCTAGCGGGAGGTTCGCGTGAAGGAGAGCAGTACTTC.

This clonotype appeared many times. The rearrangement joins TRBV30 to TRBJ2-1; D is unclear. Germline CDR1 GTSNPN, CDR2 SVGIG (reference sequence). Trimming stripped 2 bases from V and 9 bases from J, with 20 bases between. CDR3 length: 15 residues. This CDR3 reads CAWSPDSPATSEQFF. The DNA of the CDR3 is TGTGCCTGGAGTCCCGATTCCCCCGCCACCAGTGAGCAGTTCTTC.

This clonotype was seen only a few times. J is TRBJ2-5 and V is TRBV3-1; D is perhaps TRBD1 or TRBD2 (5 bases each). This CDR3 comprises 11 residues. V was cut by 2 bases and J by 13 bases, with 11 bases left in between. CDR1 is LGHDT, CDR2 YNNKEL, per germline (reference sequence). CDR3 in DNA: TGTGCCAGCAGCCAATCTAGGGACCGGTACTTC. Its translation: CASSQSRDRYF.

This clonotype appeared many times. One junction end disagrees with the germline gene, perhaps due to a read error. This chain connects TRBV5-1 to TRBJ2-1; 8 nucleotides line up with TRBD2. Germline V gene data show CDR1 as SGHRS and CDR2 as YFSETQ. The CDR3 is made up of 16 amino acids. Here the CDR3 reads CASRTSSGFSYNEQSF. CDR3 nucleotides: TGCGCCAGCAGGACATCTAGCGGGTTTTCCTACAATGAGCAGTCCTTC.

In this sample, this clonotype turned up many times. This chain uses TRBV7-9 with TRBJ2-1; 10 bases fit TRBD2. Germline trimming cut 6 bases from V and 7 bases from J; bases unmatched to any gene: 9. Germline V gives CDR1 SEHNR, CDR2 FQNEAQ (reference sequence). The CDR3 extends over 15 amino acids. The CDR3 DNA sequence: TGTGCCAGCAGTTTACTAGCGGGACCGTCTAATGAGCAGTTCTTC. The encoded protein is CASSLLAGPSNEQFF.

This clonotype showed up many times. V and J are TRBV27 and TRBJ2-2; D uncertain. Per the germline V gene, CDR1 is MNHEY and CDR2 is SMNVEV (reference sequence). This CDR3 contains 13 residues. V gave up 3 bases and J gave up 5 bases, with 7 bases separating them. DNA for the CDR3: TGTGCCAGCAGTTTCGAAGGAACCGGGGAGCTGTTTTTT. This sequence encodes CASSFEGTGELFF.

The chain joins TRBV19 to TRBJ2-1, with 7 bases matching TRBD2. CDR1 is LNHDA, CDR2 SQIVND, per germline (reference sequence). The CDR3 contains 21 residues. Trimming took 3 bases from V and 2 from J; bases not matched to a gene: 22. CDR3 sequence reads: CASSILFGMVVGGPAYNEQFF. DNA of the CDR3: TGTGCCAGTAGTATTCTTTTCGGGATGGTAGTGGGAGGGCCGGCCTACAATGAGCAGTTCTTC.

By frequency in the sample, this clonotype is medium-sized. The V call is TRBV11-2, the J call TRBJ1-4; no reliable D call. Germline V gene lookup returns CDR1 SGHAT and CDR2 FQNNGV. V was clipped by 0 bases and J by 12 bases, with 14 bases between them. The CDR3 covers 14 residues. Here the CDR3 DNA reads TGTGCCAGCAGCTTAGACTTCTTCGACGTAGAACTGTTTTTT. Protein product: CASSLDFFDVELFF.

This clonotype was observed many times. The V and J genes are TRBV6-6 and TRBJ1-6; D remains ambiguous. Germline V CDR1 and CDR2: MNHNY, SVGAGI (reference sequence). There are 15 residues in the CDR3. V lost 0 bases to trimming and J lost 8 bases, with 11 bases between them. The CDR3 reads CASSYSVLRDSPLHF. The CDR3 nucleotides read TGTGCCAGCAGTTACTCGGTTCTGAGGGATTCACCCCTCCACTTT.